These T cell receptor beta chains were read from a single sample in a study of blood T cell repertoires in COVID-19. The repertoire was sequenced with immunoSEQ multiplex PCR; TCRdb's copy has only in-frame clones and lacks some. The repertoire has around 250,000 clones, approximately 86% of them found once; the top ten carry around 0.67%. Input material: peripheral blood. The receptors stem from a human donor in a cohort sampled during active COVID-19. The CDR3 runs from the conserved cysteine through the conserved F or W. The D gene is left open where the match is weak. A row's size may be missing; if present it is once, few, many or a size class.

clone size: once
D gene: TRBD1
V gene: TRBV6-2/TRBV6-3
J gene: TRBJ2-7
CDR3 DNA: TGTGCCAGCAGTTACTCCCCGACAATCCGAACAGGGGCGCAGCGCTACGAGCAGTACTTC
CDR3 protein: CASSYSPTIRTGAQRYEQYF

clone size: -
D gene: TRBD1
V gene: TRBV2
J gene: TRBJ2-1
CDR3 DNA: TGTGCCACCATGGACAGGGCCTCCTACAATGAGCAGTTCTTC
CDR3 protein: CATMDRASYNEQFF

clone size: -
D gene: -
V gene: TRBV6-6
J gene: TRBJ1-1
CDR3 DNA: TGTGCCAGCAGTAGGACAGAAGCTTTCTTT
CDR3 protein: CASSRTEAFF

clone size: once
D gene: -
V gene: TRBV12-3/TRBV12-4
J gene: TRBJ2-7
CDR3 DNA: TGTGCCAGCAGTTTCACAGGGTCAGGAGAGCAGTACTTC
CDR3 protein: CASSFTGSGEQYF

clone size: -
D gene: -
V gene: TRBV4-1
J gene: TRBJ2-2
CDR3 DNA: TGCGCCAGCAGCCAAGAAACATCGTCATTCACCGGGGAGCTGTTTTTT
CDR3 protein: CASSQETSSFTGELFF

clone size: once
D gene: -
V gene: TRBV11-2
J gene: TRBJ2-7
CDR3 DNA: TGTGCCAGCAGCTTATCAGGCTCGAAGACAGGTTTTTACGAGCAGTACTTC
CDR3 protein: CASSLSGSKTGFYEQYF

clone size: -
D gene: -
V gene: TRBV11-2
J gene: TRBJ1-3
CDR3 DNA: TGTGCCAGCGCCAGGGGATCTGGAAACACCATATATTTT
CDR3 protein: CASARGSGNTIYF

clone size: -
D gene: -
V gene: TRBV3-1/TRBV3-2
J gene: TRBJ2-7
CDR3 DNA: TGTGCCAGCACTTATGGGGGCCACGAGCAGTACTTC
CDR3 protein: CASTYGGHEQYF

clone size: -
D gene: -
V gene: TRBV7-2
J gene: TRBJ1-1
CDR3 DNA: TGTGCCAGCAGCCTCGGAAGCGCTGAAGCTTTCTTT
CDR3 protein: CASSLGSAEAFF

clone size: -
D gene: -
V gene: TRBV14
J gene: TRBJ2-5
CDR3 DNA: TGTGCCAGCAGCCAAGGGTTTGGGGCAGTCAAGACCCAGTACTTC
CDR3 protein: CASSQGFGAVKTQYF

clone size: -
D gene: TRBD2
V gene: TRBV9
J gene: TRBJ2-7
CDR3 DNA: TGTGCCAGCAGCGTAGCTGGGCTAGCGGGAATCTACGAGCAGTACTTC
CDR3 protein: CASSVAGLAGIYEQYF

clone size: -
D gene: -
V gene: TRBV27
J gene: TRBJ1-6
CDR3 DNA: TGTGCCAGCAGTTTAACTTCCTATTCACCCCTCCACTTT
CDR3 protein: CASSLTSYSPLHF

clone size: -
D gene: TRBD2
V gene: TRBV5-4
J gene: TRBJ2-3
CDR3 DNA: TGTGCCAGCAGCCAACGGGGGGGCCGCGCAGATACGCAGTATTTT
CDR3 protein: CASSQRGGRADTQYF

clone size: -
D gene: -
V gene: TRBV15
J gene: TRBJ1-2
CDR3 DNA: TGTGCCACCAGCAGAGATGAGGGTTTGGTGACCGGGCTCACTAACTATGGCTACACCTTC
CDR3 protein: CATSRDEGLVTGLTNYGYTF

clone size: -
D gene: TRBD2
V gene: TRBV5-1
J gene: TRBJ2-7
CDR3 DNA: TGCGCCAGCAGCCAAAATCCGGGACTAGCGGGAGGGCCCTTTACGAGGGAGCAGTACTTC
CDR3 protein: CASSQNPGLAGGPFTREQYF